This T cell receptor (beta chain) originates from a study of cytomegalovirus exposure and HLA in healthy donors. Study information: Early released data comprised about 84 million unique TCRs from HLA-typed donors. Study findings and constraints: Researchers reported that a few CMV-associated chains were confirmed in vitro as CMV antigen-specific. Available immune exposure information was restricted to CMV serostatus only.

As concerns this clone: Its antigen is not known.

The PCR employed 60 Vbeta primers together with 13 Jbeta primers. Method: immunoSEQ multiplex PCR; TCRdb's copy keeps in-frame clones and lacks some. The sample consists of 150,000 to 200,000 clones, about 80% of them appearing once. CDR1 SEHNR and CDR2 FQNEAQ come from the germline V gene (reference sequence). This CDR3 is 14 amino acids long. The V and J ends lost 5 bases and 7 bases respectively, with 17 bases between them. This rearrangement joins TRBV7-9 to TRBJ1-2; a possible D gene is TRBD1 (6 bases). This clonotype was obtained from a woman between 40 and 50 years old in good health and CMV-seronegative. Material: PBMCs. The CDR3 here is CASSRLGASGGYTF. The CDR3, as DNA: TGTGCCAGCAGCCGGCTGGGGGCGAGCGGTGGCTACACCTTC.